This T cell receptor (beta chain) was observed in a study of human T cells and chemical hapten exposure. The library gave individual cDNA molecules unique molecular identifiers. In TCRdb, the RACE reads were re-called with MiXCR into one record per CDR3 protein. Altogether some 99,000 distinct CDR3 sequences are present, roughly a tenth being singletons, with the ten largest covering 2.5% to 3.5%. In this sample, this clonotype turned up many times. Sample time point: patch test 2, 6 weeks after DPC sensitization. Treatment here: therapeutic diphenylcyclopropenone sensitization with weekly scalp DPC. The CDR3 is 12 amino acids. Per the germline V gene, CDR1 is MNHNY and CDR2 is SVGAGI (reference sequence). V dropped 6 bases and J dropped 11; count of bases not matched to a gene: 7.

This sequence joins TRBV6-6 and TRBJ2-3, with 8 bases matching TRBD2. This sequence was found in a woman in her thirties or forties with alopecia areata. Some clones in this sample may be carry-over from other donors' samples. The starting material was whole blood, obtained in connection with sensitization to the hapten diphenylcyclopropenone (DPC). CDR3 DNA: TGTGCCAGCAGCCCGACTAGCGAGCAGCAGTATTTT. It specifies CASSPTSEQQYF.